The clone carrying this T cell receptor beta chain is medium-sized (0.01 to 0.1%) in the sample. As yet, its antigen is unknown. The study amplified the TCR beta CDR3 region from genomic DNA. This amplification was carried out by two rounds of multiplex PCR. Gene-specific primers for each TRBV and TRBJ gene drove first-round PCR. TCRdb redid the calling of the multiplex PCR reads with MiXCR, one entry per CDR3 protein. The sample carries around 63,000 distinct CDR3 sequences, approximately 26% recorded once. The source of the sample is a study of prognosis after radiotherapy for stage I lung cancer. This CDR3 region has 13 residues. V lost 0 bases and J lost 9, with 9 bases in between. The germline CDR1 and CDR2 sequences are MNHEY and SVGAGI. Every patient was node-negative on CT and PET/CT and lacked prior chemotherapy, radiotherapy or other malignancies. A volume of approximately 6.5 milliliters of peripheral blood was collected by draw at each of two time points.

Study-wide findings and caveats: Frequencies of TRBV and TRBJ gene use reportedly varied by whether patients had metastases.

This specimen consisted of PBMCs, obtained before or after stereotactic body radiation therapy (not recorded which). This TCR was sampled from a donor over 45 with non-small cell lung cancer. The chain is built from TRBV6-5 and TRBJ2-1; D unclear. CDR3 loop: CASSYSGSAEQFF. The CDR3 region has the DNA TGTGCCAGCAGTTACTCGGGGTCGGCTGAGCAGTTCTTC.